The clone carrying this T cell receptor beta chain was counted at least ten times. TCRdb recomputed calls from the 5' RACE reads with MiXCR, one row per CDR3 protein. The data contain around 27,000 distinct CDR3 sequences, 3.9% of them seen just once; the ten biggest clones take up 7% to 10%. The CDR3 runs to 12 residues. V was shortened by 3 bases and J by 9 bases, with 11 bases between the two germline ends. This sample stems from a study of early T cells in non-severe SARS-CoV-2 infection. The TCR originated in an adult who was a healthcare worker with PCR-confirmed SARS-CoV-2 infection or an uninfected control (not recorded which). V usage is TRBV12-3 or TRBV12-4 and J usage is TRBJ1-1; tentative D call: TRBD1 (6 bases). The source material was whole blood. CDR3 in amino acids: CASSFPGVQAFF. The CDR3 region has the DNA TGTGCCAGCAGTTTCCCAGGGGTCCAAGCTTTCTTT.